This T cell receptor (beta chain) was captured in a study of OX40 agonist ivuxolimab in advanced cancers. Study overall: Allowance was made for prior anti-PD-1, anti-PD-L1 or anti-CTLA-4 therapy, and approximately 40% had some. Notes on the study in general: The study found among the lowest clonal expansion in partial responders at 0.1-3.0 mg/kg.

Concerning this clone: Its antigen is still unknown.

The repertoire was sequenced with immunoSEQ multiplex PCR; TCRdb's copy has only in-frame clones and lacks some. The sample records around 70,000 clones, around 85% being singletons. The CDR3 has 13 residues. Germline lookup yields CDR1 SGHDT and CDR2 YYEEEE. V lost 0 bases and J lost 1, with 4 bases in between. The TCR originated in an adult with an advanced solid tumor such as melanoma, head and neck, liver or kidney cancer. The gene calls are TRBV5-6 and TRBJ1-1; D ambiguous. Here the sequenced sample was CD4+ or CD8+ T cells sorted from blood, taken in a trial of the OX40 agonist ivuxolimab. Here the CDR3 DNA reads TGTGCCAGCAGCTTGGCGGGGAACACTGAAGCTTTCTTT. This translates into CASSLAGNTEAFF.